The rows below give T cell receptor beta chains drawn from one sample of a study of blood T cell repertoires in COVID-19. Profiled with immunoSEQ multiplex PCR; TCRdb holds only in-frame clones, not every one. Of roughly 310,000 clones listed, roughly nine tenths are singletons. The sequencing sample was made of PBMCs or T cells enriched from blood (not recorded which). These receptors came from a man in his sixties who had recovered from COVID-19. The CDR3 runs from the conserved cysteine through the conserved F or W. Each record gives: J gene, clone size, V gene, D gene, CDR3 protein, CDR3 DNA. The D gene is left open where the match is weak. Rows may omit the clone size; those that give it use once, few, many or a size class.

J gene: TRBJ1-2
clone size: -
V gene: TRBV4-1
D gene: -
CDR3 protein: CASSQRFDSLYGYTF
CDR3 DNA: TGCGCCAGCAGCCAACGCTTCGACAGCCTCTATGGCTACACCTTC

J gene: TRBJ2-7
clone size: -
V gene: TRBV15
D gene: TRBD1
CDR3 protein: CATSRAPTGSSYEQYF
CDR3 DNA: TGTGCCACCAGCAGAGCCCCGACAGGGTCCTCCTACGAGCAGTACTTC

J gene: TRBJ1-2
clone size: -
V gene: TRBV7-9
D gene: -
CDR3 protein: CASSPLDRIYGYTF
CDR3 DNA: TGTGCCAGCAGCCCCCTCGACAGGATATATGGCTACACCTTC

J gene: TRBJ1-2
clone size: -
V gene: TRBV2
D gene: -
CDR3 protein: CASSEEQIYGYTF
CDR3 DNA: TGTGCCAGCAGTGAAGAACAGATCTATGGCTACACCTTC

J gene: TRBJ2-2
clone size: -
V gene: TRBV2
D gene: TRBD2
CDR3 protein: CASRREGPGELFF
CDR3 DNA: TGTGCCAGCAGGAGGGAGGGTCCCGGGGAGCTGTTTTTT

J gene: TRBJ1-5
clone size: -
V gene: TRBV4-3
D gene: TRBD1
CDR3 protein: CASSQGTGGNQPQHF
CDR3 DNA: TGCGCCAGCAGCCAGGGGACAGGGGGCAATCAGCCCCAGCATTTT

J gene: TRBJ2-7
clone size: once
V gene: TRBV4-1
D gene: -
CDR3 protein: CASSQGGLYEQYF
CDR3 DNA: TGCGCCAGCAGCCAAGGGGGCCTATACGAGCAGTACTTC

J gene: TRBJ2-7
clone size: -
V gene: TRBV14
D gene: -
CDR3 protein: CASSPGVGIVEQYF
CDR3 DNA: TGTGCCAGCAGCCCCGGGGTGGGGATTGTCGAGCAGTACTTC

J gene: TRBJ2-7
clone size: -
V gene: TRBV9
D gene: TRBD2
CDR3 protein: CASSTRLAAGYEQYF
CDR3 DNA: TGTGCCAGCAGCACTCGACTAGCGGCAGGCTACGAGCAGTACTTC

J gene: TRBJ1-1
clone size: -
V gene: TRBV19
D gene: TRBD1
CDR3 protein: CASSAGQVGEAFF
CDR3 DNA: TGTGCCAGTAGTGCGGGACAGGTCGGTGAAGCTTTCTTT

J gene: TRBJ1-5
clone size: once
V gene: TRBV19
D gene: -
CDR3 protein: CASRGSNQPQHF
CDR3 DNA: TGTGCCAGCAGGGGATCCAATCAGCCCCAGCATTTT

J gene: TRBJ2-7
clone size: -
V gene: TRBV27
D gene: -
CDR3 protein: CASSLFQSYEQYF
CDR3 DNA: TGTGCCAGCAGTTTATTTCAATCCTACGAGCAGTACTTC

J gene: TRBJ2-1
clone size: once
V gene: TRBV20-1
D gene: -
CDR3 protein: CSAEGSEQFF
CDR3 DNA: TGCAGTGCTGAAGGGAGTGAGCAGTTCTTC

J gene: TRBJ1-1
clone size: -
V gene: TRBV30
D gene: TRBD1
CDR3 protein: CAWTETGMNTEAFF
CDR3 DNA: TGTGCCTGGACCGAGACAGGGATGAACACTGAAGCTTTCTTT

J gene: TRBJ2-1
clone size: -
V gene: TRBV10-3
D gene: TRBD2
CDR3 protein: CAIASAGGYNEQFF
CDR3 DNA: TGTGCCATCGCCTCGGCGGGGGGATACAATGAGCAGTTCTTC

J gene: TRBJ1-1
clone size: -
V gene: TRBV5-1
D gene: -
CDR3 protein: CASSPVGGTATEAFF
CDR3 DNA: TGCGCCAGCAGCCCGGTCGGGGGTACGGCCACTGAAGCTTTCTTT

J gene: TRBJ2-1
clone size: few
V gene: TRBV5-4
D gene: TRBD2
CDR3 protein: CASSSDAGRGSYNEQFF
CDR3 DNA: TGTGCCAGCAGCTCGGATGCGGGGAGGGGTTCCTACAATGAGCAGTTCTTC

J gene: TRBJ1-4
clone size: once
V gene: TRBV5-4
D gene: -
CDR3 protein: CASSSGQVNEKLFF
CDR3 DNA: TGTGCCAGCAGCTCAGGGCAGGTTAATGAAAAACTGTTTTTT

J gene: TRBJ2-3
clone size: -
V gene: TRBV19
D gene: TRBD1
CDR3 protein: CASSLRTGVQDTQYF
CDR3 DNA: TGTGCCAGTAGTCTCCGGACAGGGGTGCAGGATACGCAGTATTTT

J gene: TRBJ1-2
clone size: -
V gene: TRBV11-2
D gene: TRBD1
CDR3 protein: CASTPGRGDYGYTF
CDR3 DNA: TGTGCCAGCACCCCGGGCAGGGGGGACTATGGCTACACCTTC

J gene: TRBJ2-5
clone size: -
V gene: TRBV5-4
D gene: -
CDR3 protein: CASSSTGQETQYF
CDR3 DNA: TGTGCCAGCAGCTCTACAGGACAAGAGACCCAGTACTTC

J gene: TRBJ1-2
clone size: once
V gene: TRBV5-1
D gene: -
CDR3 protein: CASSLEGQGRGYTF
CDR3 DNA: TGCGCCAGCAGCTTGGAAGGGCAGGGCCGGGGCTACACCTTC

J gene: TRBJ1-1
clone size: -
V gene: TRBV4-2
D gene: -
CDR3 protein: CASSQDGGDTEAFF
CDR3 DNA: TGTGCCAGCAGCCAAGATGGGGGGGACACTGAAGCTTTCTTT